A selection of T cell receptor beta chains follows, all from one sample in a study of T cell responses to AZD1222 COVID-19 vaccine. Sequencing was performed with immunoSEQ multiplex PCR; in TCRdb, only in-frame clones are kept and a portion is missing. This sample has just under 90,000 clones; around 91% occur once, and the top ten carry approximately 5%. Sequenced here: peripheral blood, sampled 28 days after the second AZD1222 dose. The receptors originated from an adult who received the AZD1222 COVID-19 vaccine. Each CDR3 is given with its conserved first and last residue. The order of the fields is clone size, V gene, J gene, D gene, CDR3 DNA, CDR3 protein. The D gene is left open where the match is weak. Size values are once, few and many counts, or a class for expanded clones, and some rows have none.

abundance: -
v_gene: TRBV11-2
j_gene: TRBJ2-1
d_gene: TRBD1
CDR3nt: TGTGCCAGCAGCTTATGGGACAGGGATAGGGATGAGCAGTTCTTC
CDR3aa: CASSLWDRDRDEQFF

abundance: -
v_gene: TRBV6-5
j_gene: TRBJ1-2
d_gene: -
CDR3nt: TGTGCCAGCGGGCGGGACCACTCGGGGGACTATGGCTACACCTTC
CDR3aa: CASGRDHSGDYGYTF

abundance: few
v_gene: TRBV2
j_gene: TRBJ1-2
d_gene: -
CDR3nt: TGTGCCGGAGCCTGGGGGAGTGGGTATGGCTACACCTTC
CDR3aa: CAGAWGSGYGYTF

abundance: -
v_gene: TRBV7-9
j_gene: TRBJ1-2
d_gene: -
CDR3nt: TGTGCCAGCAGCTTAGGGACTAACTATGGCTACACCTTC
CDR3aa: CASSLGTNYGYTF

abundance: -
v_gene: TRBV11-3
j_gene: TRBJ1-2
d_gene: -
CDR3nt: TGTGCCAGCAGCTTAGCCGGATATGGCTACACCTTC
CDR3aa: CASSLAGYGYTF

abundance: -
v_gene: TRBV7-8
j_gene: TRBJ1-5
d_gene: TRBD1
CDR3nt: TGTGCCAGCAGCCAGCTCGGGACAGGCTTACCTCAGCCCCAGCATTTT
CDR3aa: CASSQLGTGLPQPQHF

abundance: -
v_gene: TRBV10-1
j_gene: TRBJ1-1
d_gene: TRBD1
CDR3nt: TGCGCCAGCAGTGAGTCGACAGGGATGAACACTGAAGCTTTCTTT
CDR3aa: CASSESTGMNTEAFF

abundance: -
v_gene: TRBV7-3
j_gene: TRBJ1-5
d_gene: -
CDR3nt: TGTGCCAGCAGCTTTTGTAGGGTAAGCAATCAGCCCCAGCATTTT
CDR3aa: CASSFCRVSNQPQHF

abundance: -
v_gene: TRBV27
j_gene: TRBJ1-6
d_gene: -
CDR3nt: TGTGCCAGCAGTTCGGCAGGGAGGATTAATTCACCCCTCCACTTT
CDR3aa: CASSSAGRINSPLHF

abundance: -
v_gene: TRBV7-3
j_gene: TRBJ2-3
d_gene: TRBD2
CDR3nt: TGTGCCAGCAGCTTAAGGCTAGCGGGCACCACAGATACGCAGTATTTT
CDR3aa: CASSLRLAGTTDTQYF

abundance: -
v_gene: TRBV7-8
j_gene: TRBJ1-1
d_gene: -
CDR3nt: TGTGCCAGCAGCTTAGCGGGTTGGGGCAGGCCGAACACTGAAGCTTTCTTT
CDR3aa: CASSLAGWGRPNTEAFF